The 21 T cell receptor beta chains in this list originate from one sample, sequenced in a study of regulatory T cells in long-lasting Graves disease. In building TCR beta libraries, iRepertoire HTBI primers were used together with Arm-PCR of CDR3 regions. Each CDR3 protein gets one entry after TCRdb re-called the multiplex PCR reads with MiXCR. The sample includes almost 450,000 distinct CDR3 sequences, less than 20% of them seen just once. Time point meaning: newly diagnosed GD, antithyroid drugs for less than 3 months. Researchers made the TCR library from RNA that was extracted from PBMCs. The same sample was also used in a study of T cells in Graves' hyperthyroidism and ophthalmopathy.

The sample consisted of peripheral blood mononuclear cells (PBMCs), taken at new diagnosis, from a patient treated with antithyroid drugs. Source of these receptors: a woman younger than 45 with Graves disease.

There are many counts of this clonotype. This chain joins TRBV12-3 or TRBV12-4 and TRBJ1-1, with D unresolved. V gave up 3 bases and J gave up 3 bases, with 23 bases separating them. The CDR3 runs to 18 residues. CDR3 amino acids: CASSFFPGPTAIDTEAFF. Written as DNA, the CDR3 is TGTGCCAGCAGTTTCTTCCCTGGACCGACGGCCATTGACACTGAAGCTTTCTTT.

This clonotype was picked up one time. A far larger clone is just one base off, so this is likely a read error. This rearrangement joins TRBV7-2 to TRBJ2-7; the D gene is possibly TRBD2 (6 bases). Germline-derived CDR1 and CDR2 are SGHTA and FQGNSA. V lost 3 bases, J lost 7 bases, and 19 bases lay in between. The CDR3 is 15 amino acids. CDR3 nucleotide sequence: TGTGCCAGCAGCTTGAGTGGGACTGACTACAATGAGCAGTACTTC. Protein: CASSLSGTDYNEQYF.

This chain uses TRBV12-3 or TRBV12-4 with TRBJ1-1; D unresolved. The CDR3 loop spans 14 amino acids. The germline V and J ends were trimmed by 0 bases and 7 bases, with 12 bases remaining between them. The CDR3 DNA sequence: TGTGCCAGCAGTTTAGCGAACCCGTCGGGTGAAGCTTTCTTT. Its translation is CASSLANPSGEAFF.

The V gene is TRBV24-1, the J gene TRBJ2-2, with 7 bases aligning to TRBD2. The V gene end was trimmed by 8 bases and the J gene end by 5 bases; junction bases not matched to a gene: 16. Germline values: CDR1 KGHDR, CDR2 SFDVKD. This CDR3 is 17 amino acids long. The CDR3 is CATKSSLPSGNTGELFF. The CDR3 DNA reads TGTGCCACCAAATCGAGTCTACCCAGCGGGAATACCGGGGAGCTGTTTTTT.

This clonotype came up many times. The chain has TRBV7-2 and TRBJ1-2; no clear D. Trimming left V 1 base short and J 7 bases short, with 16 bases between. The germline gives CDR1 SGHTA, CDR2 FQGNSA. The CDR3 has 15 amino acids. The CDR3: CASSLGFGEAAGYTF. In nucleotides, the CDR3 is TGTGCCAGCAGCTTAGGGTTCGGGGAAGCGGCTGGCTACACCTTC.

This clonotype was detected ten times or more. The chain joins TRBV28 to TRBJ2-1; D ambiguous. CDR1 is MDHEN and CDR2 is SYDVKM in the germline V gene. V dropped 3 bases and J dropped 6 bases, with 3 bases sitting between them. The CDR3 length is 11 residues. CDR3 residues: CASSFTNEQFF. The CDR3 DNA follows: TGTGCCAGCAGTTTCACCAATGAGCAGTTCTTC.

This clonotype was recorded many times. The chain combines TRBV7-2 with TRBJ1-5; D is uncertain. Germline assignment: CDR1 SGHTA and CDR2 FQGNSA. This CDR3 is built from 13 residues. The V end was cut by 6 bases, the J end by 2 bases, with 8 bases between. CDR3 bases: TGTGCCAGCAGTTGGTCCGGCAATCAGCCCCAGCATTTT. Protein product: CASSWSGNQPQHF. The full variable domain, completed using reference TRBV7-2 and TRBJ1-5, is GAGVSQSPSNKVTEKGKDVELRCDPISGHTALYWYRQSLGQGLEFLIYFQGNSAPDKSGLPSDRFSAERTGGSVSTLTIQRTQQEDSAVYLCASSWSGNQPQHFGDGTRLSIL.

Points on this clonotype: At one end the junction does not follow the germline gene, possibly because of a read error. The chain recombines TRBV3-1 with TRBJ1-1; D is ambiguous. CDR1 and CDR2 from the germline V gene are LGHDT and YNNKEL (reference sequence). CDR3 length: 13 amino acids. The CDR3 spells CTSSPNWNTEAFF. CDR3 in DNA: TGTACCAGCAGTCCGAATTGGAACACTGAAGCTTTCTTT.

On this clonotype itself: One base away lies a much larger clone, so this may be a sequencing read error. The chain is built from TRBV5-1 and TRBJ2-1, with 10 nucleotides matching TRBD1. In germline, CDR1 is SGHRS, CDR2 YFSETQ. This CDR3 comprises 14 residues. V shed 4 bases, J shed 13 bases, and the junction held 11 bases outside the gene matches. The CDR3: CASSRGQGLGDQFF. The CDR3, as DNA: TGCGCCAGCAGCAGGGGACAGGGGCTCGGTGATCAGTTCTTC.

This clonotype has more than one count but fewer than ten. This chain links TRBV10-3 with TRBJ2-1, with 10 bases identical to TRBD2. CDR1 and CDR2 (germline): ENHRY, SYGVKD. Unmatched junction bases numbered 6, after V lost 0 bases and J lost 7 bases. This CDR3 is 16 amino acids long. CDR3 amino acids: CAISESPGLAENEQFF. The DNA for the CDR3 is TGTGCCATCAGTGAGTCCCCTGGACTAGCGGAGAATGAGCAGTTCTTC.

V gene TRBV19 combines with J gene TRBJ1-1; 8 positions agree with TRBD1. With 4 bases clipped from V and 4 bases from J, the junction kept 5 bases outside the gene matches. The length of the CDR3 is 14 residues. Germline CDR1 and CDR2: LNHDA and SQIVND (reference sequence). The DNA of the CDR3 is TGTGCCAGTAGTAAAGGACAGGGAGGCACTGAAGCTTTCTTT. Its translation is CASSKGQGGTEAFF.

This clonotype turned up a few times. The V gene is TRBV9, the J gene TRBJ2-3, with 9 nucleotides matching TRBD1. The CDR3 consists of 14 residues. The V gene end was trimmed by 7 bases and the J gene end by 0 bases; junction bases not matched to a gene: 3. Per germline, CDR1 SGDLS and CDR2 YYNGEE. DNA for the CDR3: TGTGCCAGCTCCGGGACAGGGAGCACAGATACGCAGTATTTT. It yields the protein CASSGTGSTDTQYF. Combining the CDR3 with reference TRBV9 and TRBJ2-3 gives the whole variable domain DSGVTQTPKHLITATGQRVTLRCSPRSGDLSVYWYQQSLDQGLQFLIQYYNGEERAKGNILERFSAQQFPDLHSELNLSSLELGDSALYFCASSGTGSTDTQYFGPGTRLTVL.

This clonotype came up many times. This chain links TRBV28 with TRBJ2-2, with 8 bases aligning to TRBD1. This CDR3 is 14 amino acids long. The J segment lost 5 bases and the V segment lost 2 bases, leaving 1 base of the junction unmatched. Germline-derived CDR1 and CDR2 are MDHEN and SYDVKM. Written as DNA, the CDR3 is TGTGCCAGCAGTTTACAGGGGGCTACCGGGGAGCTGTTTTTT. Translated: CASSLQGATGELFF.

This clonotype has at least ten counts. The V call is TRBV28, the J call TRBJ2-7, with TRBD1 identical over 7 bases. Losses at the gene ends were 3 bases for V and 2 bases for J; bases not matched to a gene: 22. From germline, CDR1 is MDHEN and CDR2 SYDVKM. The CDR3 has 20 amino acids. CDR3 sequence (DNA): TGTGCCAGCAGTTTGGGTAGGGGGCGTTTCAGGACGATGTTCGCCTACGAGCAGTACTTC. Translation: CASSLGRGRFRTMFAYEQYF.

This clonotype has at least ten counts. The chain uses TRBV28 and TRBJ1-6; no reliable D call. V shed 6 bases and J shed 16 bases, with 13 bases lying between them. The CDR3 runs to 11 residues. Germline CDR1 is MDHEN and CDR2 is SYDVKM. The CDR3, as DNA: TGTGCCAGCAGGGCGTCCTATCAACTCCACTTT. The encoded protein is CASRASYQLHF.

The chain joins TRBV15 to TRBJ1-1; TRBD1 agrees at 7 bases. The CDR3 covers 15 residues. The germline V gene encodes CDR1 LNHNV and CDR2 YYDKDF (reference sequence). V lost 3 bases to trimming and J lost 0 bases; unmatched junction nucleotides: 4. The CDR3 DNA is TGTGCCACCAGCAGCCCACAGGGGCTGAACACTGAAGCTTTCTTT. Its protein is CATSSPQGLNTEAFF.

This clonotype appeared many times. The CDR3 sequence: CASSLERTSGRMVDTQYF. The CDR3 coding sequence is TGTGCCAGCAGCTTAGAACGGACTAGCGGGCGAATGGTGGATACGCAGTATTTT. The chain recombines TRBV7-9 with TRBJ2-3; 11 bases map to TRBD2. Germline V CDR1 and CDR2: SEHNR, FQNEAQ (reference sequence). With V trimmed by 1 base and J by 6 bases, 12 bases remained unmatched. The CDR3 is 18 amino acids. Filled out from reference TRBV7-9 and TRBJ2-3, the complete variable domain reads DTGVSQNPRHKITKRGQNVTFRCDPISEHNRLYWYRQTLGQGPEFLTYFQNEAQLEKSRLLSDRFSAERPKGSFSTLEIQRTEQGDSAMYLCASSLERTSGRMVDTQYFGPGTRLTVL.

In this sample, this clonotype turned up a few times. The DNA for the CDR3 is TGTGCCAGCAGCTCCCCCTCTTATACGCAGTATTTT. Its protein product is CASSSPSYTQYF. The rearrangement links TRBV7-2 to TRBJ2-3, with no clear D. This CDR3 is 12 amino acids long. Trimming pared 4 bases from V and 7 bases from J, leaving 9 bases between. CDR1 and CDR2 from the germline V gene are SGHTA and FQGNSA.

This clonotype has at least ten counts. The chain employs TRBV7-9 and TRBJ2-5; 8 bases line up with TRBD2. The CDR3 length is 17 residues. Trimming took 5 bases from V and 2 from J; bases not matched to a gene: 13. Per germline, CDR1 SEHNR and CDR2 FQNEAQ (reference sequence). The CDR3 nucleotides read TGTGCCAGCAGCCCCCGGGGTAGCGGGATGTTACAAGAGACCCAGTACTTC. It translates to CASSPRGSGMLQETQYF.

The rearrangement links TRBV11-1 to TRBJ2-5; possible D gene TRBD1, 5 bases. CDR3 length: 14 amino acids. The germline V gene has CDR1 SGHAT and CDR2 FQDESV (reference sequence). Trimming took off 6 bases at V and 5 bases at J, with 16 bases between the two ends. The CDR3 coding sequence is TGTGCCAGCAGTTCTACAGGACGACCCGAGACCCAGTACTTC. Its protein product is CASSSTGRPETQYF.

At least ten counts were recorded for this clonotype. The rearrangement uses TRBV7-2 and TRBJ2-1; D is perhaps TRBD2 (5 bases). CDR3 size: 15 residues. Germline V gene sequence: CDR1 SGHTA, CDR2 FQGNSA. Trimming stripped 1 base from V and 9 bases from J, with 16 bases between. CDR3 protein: CASSLEIKGAGEQFF. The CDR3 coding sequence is TGTGCCAGCAGCTTAGAGATTAAGGGTGCGGGTGAGCAGTTCTTC.